This TCR beta chain originates from a study of identical twins. General study results and limits: For zero-insertion analyses, partial confounding could come from invariant MAIT and iNKT cells. Out-of-frame sharing of TCR alpha in monozygotic twins was underestimated by models. In cord blood, abundant beta clonotypes had fewer insertions; memory showed no trend.

About this clonotype: Its specificity is unknown.

This CDR3 spans 18 amino acids. Per the germline V gene, CDR1 is MNHEY and CDR2 is SVGEGT. Losses at the gene ends were 5 bases for V and 4 bases for J; bases not matched to a gene: 12. TCRdb reanalysed the 5' RACE reads using MiXCR and keeps one entry per CDR3 protein. The sample has about 460,000 distinct CDR3 sequences, approximately 14% seen once. All donors were healthy, and all were Caucasian. These data also featured in a second study, about yellow fever vaccine responses in identical twins.

The sample was CD4+ T cells sorted from blood. The chain employs TRBV6-2 or TRBV6-3 and TRBJ2-2; 11 bases line up with TRBD2. The receptor was derived from a woman aged 18 to 35 in good health. The CDR3 DNA sequence: TGTGCCAGCAGTAGGTTACTAGCGGGAGTTAGAGGCACCGGGGAGCTGTTTTTT. This codes for CASSRLLAGVRGTGELFF.